The 31 T cell receptor beta chains presented below share a single source sample, sequenced in a study of shared clonotypes between healthy human individuals. Assay used: immunoSEQ multiplex PCR; TCRdb lists only in-frame clones, some missing. The data show around 2,000,000 clones, about 95% seen once. The naive CD8 fraction comprised CD45RO-negative cells positively selected for CCR7 and excluded terminally differentiated effector memory CD45RA+ cells. Input material: naive CD8+ T cells sorted from blood. These receptors all come from a man between 18 and 29 years old in good health.

This sequence joins TRBV15 and TRBJ2-2; D not resolved. Trimming cost V 7 bases and J 9 bases, with 9 bases left between them. Looked up from germline, CDR1 is LNHNV and CDR2 is YYDKDF (reference sequence). CDR3 size: 11 residues. The CDR3 region has the DNA TGTGCCACCACCGACAACCGGGAGCTGTTTTTT. Protein: CATTDNRELFF.

V is TRBV5-4 and J is TRBJ2-7; no clear D. Trimming took off 0 bases at V and 0 bases at J, with 10 bases between the two ends. The length of the CDR3 is 15 residues. The germline V gene has CDR1 SGHNT and CDR2 YYREEE (reference sequence). The CDR3 DNA reads TGTGCCAGCAGCTTGGGTAGCCTCAGCTCCTACGAGCAGTACTTC. It translates to CASSLGSLSSYEQYF.

V is TRBV9 and J is TRBJ1-1; a possible D gene is TRBD1 (6 bases). The germline V and J ends were trimmed by 4 bases and 1 base, with 11 bases remaining between them. CDR1 is SGDLS, CDR2 YYNGEE, per germline. This CDR3 region has 14 residues. CDR3 residues: CASSPWTANTEAFF. CDR3 coding DNA: TGTGCCAGCAGCCCGTGGACAGCGAACACTGAAGCTTTCTTT.

The chain combines TRBV6-1 with TRBJ2-7; TRBD1 might be the D (6 bases). V was cut by 6 bases and J by 3 bases, with 12 bases left in between. The CDR3 covers 13 residues. Germline V CDR1 and CDR2: MNHNS, SASEGT. CDR3 nucleotides: TGTGCCAGCAGACCTACAGGGTACTACGAGCAGTACTTC. Translation gives CASRPTGYYEQYF.

CDR3 sequence reads: CASRPLTSDSYNEQFF. DNA of the CDR3: TGTGCCAGCAGACCACTGACTAGCGACTCCTACAATGAGCAGTTCTTC. J is TRBJ2-1 and V is TRBV6-6, with 8 bases identical to TRBD2. From germline, CDR1 is MNHNY and CDR2 SVGAGI (reference sequence). The CDR3 is made up of 16 amino acids. Trimming cost V 6 bases and J 0 bases; bases outside gene matches: 7.

Notes on this clone: Other DNA sequences of this sample code for an identical CDR3. V gene TRBV6-5 combines with J gene TRBJ2-1, with D tentatively TRBD1 (5 bases). Germline V gene data show CDR1 as MNHEY and CDR2 as SVGAGI. The CDR3 length is 14 residues. V lost 2 bases and J 5 bases, leaving 10 bases between the germline ends. The CDR3 here is CASSYGQGHNEQFF. CDR3 nucleotides: TGTGCCAGCAGTTACGGTCAGGGCCACAATGAGCAGTTCTTC.

This clone was counted a single time. This rearrangement joins TRBV4-3 to TRBJ2-7, with D perhaps matching TRBD2 (6 bases). Trimming left V 1 base short and J 7 bases short, with 17 bases between. The germline V gene has CDR1 LGHNA and CDR2 YSLEER. The CDR3 sequence is 15 residues long. CDR3 amino acids: CASSQGRVGEEEQYF. DNA for the CDR3: TGCGCCAGCAGCCAAGGCAGAGTAGGGGAGGAAGAGCAGTACTTC.

This clone was counted a single time. V and J are TRBV9 and TRBJ2-7, with D possibly matching TRBD1 (6 bases). The germline gives CDR1 SGDLS, CDR2 YYNGEE. Trimming left V 2 bases short and J 3 bases short, with 9 bases between. This CDR3 region has 13 residues. The CDR3, as DNA: TGTGCCAGCAGCGTCGGGACATTCTACGAGCAGTACTTC. Protein product: CASSVGTFYEQYF.

This rearrangement joins TRBV5-4 to TRBJ2-1, with 9 bases matching TRBD1. The germline V gene encodes CDR1 SGHNT and CDR2 YYREEE (reference sequence). The CDR3 sequence is 16 residues long. V was clipped by 4 bases and J by 3 bases; unmatched bases: 8. DNA for the CDR3: TGTGCCAGCAGCAACCCCGGGACAGGGAGCTACAATGAGCAGTTCTTC. Protein sequence: CASSNPGTGSYNEQFF.

This sequence joins TRBV29-1 and TRBJ2-5; D is possibly TRBD1 or TRBD2 (5 bases each). The germline CDR1 and CDR2 sequences are SQVTM and ANQGSEA. Trimming took 0 bases from V and 4 from J, leaving 9 bases between them. This CDR3 region has 13 residues. The chain's CDR3 is CSVEEGTPETQYF. CDR3 nucleotides: TGCAGCGTTGAAGAGGGGACCCCAGAGACCCAGTACTTC.

This clone was counted a single time. The rearrangement uses TRBV29-1 and TRBJ1-1; 8 bases are a match to TRBD1. Trimming removed 3 bases from V and 3 bases from J; junction bases left unmatched: 0. Germline CDR1 and CDR2: SQVTM and ANQGSEA. The CDR3 is 12 amino acids. The CDR3 loop reads CSVEGQDTEAFF. The CDR3 DNA is TGCAGCGTTGAGGGACAGGACACTGAAGCTTTCTTT. Supplemented by reference TRBV29-1 and TRBJ1-1, the full variable domain reads SAVISQKPSRDICQRGTSLTIQCQVDSQVTMMFWYRQQPGQSLTLIATANQGSEATYESGFVIDKFPISRPNLTFSTLTVSNMSPEDSSIYLCSVEGQDTEAFFGQGTRLTVV.

The J gene is TRBJ1-1, the V gene TRBV19, with unresolved D. The CDR3 has 16 amino acids. Germline CDR1 and CDR2: LNHDA and SQIVND (reference sequence). Deletions cut 4 bases from V and 6 bases from J, with 21 bases between. For the CDR3, the DNA is TGTGCCAGTAGTACCCTTGGACCGGCCGGGGAGTCTGAAGCTTTCTTT. It is translated as CASSTLGPAGESEAFF.

This clone was seen a single time. The V gene is TRBV7-9, the J gene TRBJ2-1; 9 bases agree with TRBD1. Germline loops: CDR1 SEHNR, CDR2 FQNEAQ (reference sequence). The CDR3 spans 17 residues. The V and J ends lost 6 bases and 5 bases, in that order; junction bases with no gene match: 14. The CDR3: CASSYLTGGRLDNEQFF. As DNA, the CDR3 is TGTGCCAGCAGTTATTTAACAGGGGGCCGCCTGGACAATGAGCAGTTCTTC.

CDR3 DNA sequence: TGTGCTAGTGGTTTGAACACCTACGAGCAGTACTTC. Translation: CASGLNTYEQYF. This rearrangement joins TRBV12-5 to TRBJ2-7, with D hard to call. Germline CDR1 reads LGHNT; CDR2 reads FRNRAP. The CDR3 spans 12 residues. Trimming removed 2 bases at V and 2 bases at J, with 4 bases between. Supplemented by reference TRBV12-5 and TRBJ2-7, the full variable domain reads DARVTQTPRHKVTEMGQEVTMRCQPILGHNTVFWYRQTMMQGLELLAYFRNRAPLDDSGMPKDRFSAEMPDATLATLKIQPSEPRDSAVYFCASGLNTYEQYFGPGTRLTVT.

The chain carries TRBV4-1 and TRBJ2-7; a possible D gene is TRBD2 (6 bases). Germline values: CDR1 MGHRA, CDR2 YSYEKL. The ends were cut back, 1 base at V and 5 bases at J, with 18 bases in the middle. The CDR3 length is 16 residues. Here the CDR3 reads CASSQGDTSSSDEQYF. The CDR3 bases are TGCGCCAGCAGCCAAGGGGATACTAGCTCCAGCGACGAGCAGTACTTC.

The genes are TRBV28 and TRBJ1-6; D is uncertain. The germline CDR1 and CDR2 sequences are MDHEN and SYDVKM. The V gene lost 1 base and the J gene lost 3 bases, with 10 bases spanning the gap. This CDR3 contains 16 residues. CDR3 sequence reads: CASSLLSQIYNSPLHF. Written as DNA, the CDR3 is TGTGCCAGCAGTTTATTGTCGCAGATCTATAATTCACCCCTCCACTTT.

The chain is built from TRBV4-1 and TRBJ1-4; D is ambiguous. Germline V gene sequence: CDR1 MGHRA, CDR2 YSYEKL. CDR3 length: 12 amino acids. Trimming took off 0 bases at V and 6 bases at J, with 2 bases between the two ends. CDR3 coding DNA: TGCGCCAGCAGCCAAGATGATGAAAAACTGTTTTTT. It yields the protein CASSQDDEKLFF.

The chain links TRBV2 to TRBJ2-1, with a possible D match to TRBD1 (6 bases). Germline CDR1 is SNHLY and CDR2 is FYNNEI. The CDR3 is 17 residues long. V lost 2 bases to trimming and J lost 0 bases, with 14 bases between them. The CDR3 nucleotides read TGTGCCAGCAGTGAATACCCCGGGACACCCTCCTACAATGAGCAGTTCTTC. Encoded protein: CASSEYPGTPSYNEQFF.

Here the CDR3 reads CASSPTGSNSPLHF. CDR3 nucleotides: TGTGCCAGCAGTCCGACAGGGAGTAATTCACCCCTCCACTTT. The chain uses TRBV28 and TRBJ1-6; 7 bases map to TRBD1. Unmatched junction bases numbered 4, after V lost 5 bases and J lost 6 bases. CDR1 MDHEN and CDR2 SYDVKM come from the germline V gene. The length of the CDR3 is 14 residues.

About this clone itself: Within the sample, other DNA sequences also encode this same CDR3. CDR3 in amino acids: CASSSGTGEETQYF. The CDR3 nucleotides read TGTGCCAGCAGCTCCGGGACAGGGGAAGAGACCCAGTACTTC. The rearrangement links TRBV7-9 to TRBJ2-5; 10 nucleotides agree with TRBD1. The CDR3 spans 14 residues. The germline V gene has CDR1 SEHNR and CDR2 FQNEAQ (reference sequence). J gave up 3 bases and V 4 bases, and 2 bases lay outside the gene matches.

The CDR3 region is CASSKGWDEQFF. The CDR3 DNA is TGTGCCAGTAGCAAGGGGTGGGATGAGCAGTTCTTC. This sequence joins TRBV19 and TRBJ2-1; the D gene is possibly TRBD1 (5 bases). This CDR3 spans 12 amino acids. With 6 bases removed from V and 8 bases from J, the gap between germline ends came to 11 bases. Germline V CDR1 and CDR2: LNHDA, SQIVND (reference sequence).

This clone was counted only a few times. The rearrangement joins TRBV15 to TRBJ2-7, with D possibly being TRBD1 (5 bases). The CDR3 is 12 amino acids. V shed 5 bases and J shed 4 bases, with 9 bases lying between them. Per germline, CDR1 LNHNV and CDR2 YYDKDF (reference sequence). In nucleotides, the CDR3 is TGTGCCACCAGCGGACCAGGGTACGAGCAGTACTTC. This gives the protein CATSGPGYEQYF.

V usage is TRBV18 and J usage is TRBJ1-5, with 8 positions matching TRBD1. The V and J ends lost 2 bases and 5 bases, in that order; junction bases with no gene match: 8. The length of the CDR3 is 16 residues. The germline gives CDR1 KGHSH, CDR2 LQKENI. The CDR3 nucleotides read TGTGCCAGCTCACCAAATAGGGGACAGGAGCATCAGCCCCAGCATTTT. This sequence encodes CASSPNRGQEHQPQHF.

This chain uses TRBV11-2 with TRBJ2-1; 8 bases align to TRBD2. V lost 4 bases, J lost 2 bases, and 4 bases stayed unmatched. Germline CDR1 SGHAT, CDR2 FQNNGV. This CDR3 contains 15 residues. The CDR3 nucleotides read TGTGCCAGCAGCTCAGCGGGAGCGGCCTACAATGAGCAGTTCTTC. Translating it yields CASSSAGAAYNEQFF.

A remark on this clone: Within the sample, other DNA sequences also encode this same CDR3. V gene TRBV27 combines with J gene TRBJ1-2; D not resolved. The length of the CDR3 is 14 residues. Germline V gene lookup returns CDR1 MNHEY and CDR2 SMNVEV (reference sequence). Trimming removed 2 bases at V and 5 bases at J, with 12 bases between. CDR3 sequence reads: CASSLRGPGYGYTF. CDR3 nucleotides: TGTGCCAGCAGTTTACGTGGGCCTGGGTATGGCTACACCTTC.

The V gene is TRBV9, the J gene TRBJ2-7, with 10 bases lining up with TRBD2. V lost 0 bases, J lost 0 bases, and 3 bases stayed unmatched. The length of the CDR3 is 16 residues. Germline V gene sequence: CDR1 SGDLS, CDR2 YYNGEE. The CDR3 DNA reads as TGTGCCAGCAGCGTAGAAGAGCGGGGGGGCTCCTACGAGCAGTACTTC. It encodes CASSVEERGGSYEQYF.

V is TRBV7-8 and J is TRBJ1-1; D gene uncertain. CDR1 and CDR2 (germline): SGHVS, FQNEAQ. Trimming removed 1 base at V and 5 bases at J, with 5 bases between. CDR3 length: 12 amino acids. The CDR3 DNA reads TGTGCCAGCAGCTTAGAGGTTACTGAAGCTTTCTTT. It translates to CASSLEVTEAFF. Based on the CDR3 plus reference TRBV7-8 and TRBJ1-1, the full variable domain is GAGVSQSPRYKVAKRGQDVALRCDPISGHVSLFWYQQALGQGPEFLTYFQNEAQLDKSGLPSDRFFAERPEGSVSTLKIQRTQQEDSAVYLCASSLEVTEAFFGQGTRLTVV.

The V call is TRBV25-1, the J call TRBJ2-2; tentatively, D is TRBD2 (5 bases). Trimming took off 1 base at V and 6 bases at J, with 15 bases between the two ends. CDR3 size: 16 residues. The germline gives CDR1 MGHDK, CDR2 SYGVNS. In DNA, the CDR3 is TGTGCCAGCAGTGAATCCTCGCGGTACGGGGCCGGGGAGCTGTTTTTT. It specifies CASSESSRYGAGELFF.

The J gene is TRBJ2-1, the V gene TRBV6-5; 8 nucleotides line up with TRBD2. Germline lookup yields CDR1 MNHEY and CDR2 SVGAGI. Unmatched junction bases numbered 4, after V lost 6 bases and J lost 0 bases. CDR3 length equals 15 residues. Here the CDR3 reads CASRVTSGSYNEQFF. The CDR3 nucleotides read TGTGCCAGCAGAGTAACTAGCGGCTCCTACAATGAGCAGTTCTTC.

The V call is TRBV6-1, the J call TRBJ2-7; 9 bases fit TRBD1. The CDR3 runs to 15 residues. Germline loops: CDR1 MNHNS, CDR2 SASEGT. Germline trimming cut 6 bases from V and 5 bases from J; bases unmatched to any gene: 11. CDR3 in amino acids: CASSVTGTGLNEQYF. The DNA of the CDR3 is TGTGCCAGCAGCGTGACCGGGACAGGGTTGAACGAGCAGTACTTC.

This clone was recorded once. The J gene is TRBJ2-7, the V gene TRBV5-6; D possibly corresponds to TRBD1 (6 bases). V was shortened by 3 bases and J by 4 bases, with 17 bases between the two germline ends. The CDR3 has 15 amino acids. Germline CDR1 is SGHDT and CDR2 is YYEEEE. CDR3 nucleotides: TGTGCCAGCAGCTCAGGCCTGGGGGCGATTTACGAGCAGTACTTC. This encodes CASSSGLGAIYEQYF.